The clone carrying this T cell receptor (beta chain) was counted only a few times. Its specificity is unknown. Use of 60 Vbeta and 13 Jbeta primers characterized the PCR. Measured with immunoSEQ multiplex PCR; TCRdb has only the in-frame clones, and not every one. Here the sample spans about 120,000 clones, over 75% being singletons. This specimen belongs to a study of cytomegalovirus exposure and HLA in healthy donors. Study summary: Most donors, just over 80% of a few hundred genotyped, fell in the Caucasian-associated ancestry cluster. Study-wide results and limits: Looking again later, the authors saw that most CMV-associated TCR beta chains seemed HLA-restricted. The authors later linked a missense DCLRE1C variant to TCR beta V- and J-gene trimming.

CDR1 and CDR2 (germline): SGHRS, YFSETQ. Trimming left V 5 bases short and J 0 bases short, with 8 bases between. The CDR3 runs to 13 residues. V usage is TRBV5-1 and J usage is TRBJ1-2; D remains ambiguous. This clonotype was obtained from a man aged 35 to 55 in good health and CMV-seropositive. The source material was PBMCs. This chain's CDR3 is CASSQAANYGYTF. The CDR3 DNA reads TGCGCCAGCAGTCAGGCAGCTAACTATGGCTACACCTTC. The entire variable domain, with the rest obtained from reference TRBV5-1 and TRBJ1-2, is as follows: KAGVTQTPRYLIKTRGQQVTLSCSPISGHRSVSWYQQTPGQGLQFLFEYFSETQRNKGNFPGRFSGRQFSNSRSEMNVSTLELGDSALYLCASSQAANYGYTFGSGTRLTVV.